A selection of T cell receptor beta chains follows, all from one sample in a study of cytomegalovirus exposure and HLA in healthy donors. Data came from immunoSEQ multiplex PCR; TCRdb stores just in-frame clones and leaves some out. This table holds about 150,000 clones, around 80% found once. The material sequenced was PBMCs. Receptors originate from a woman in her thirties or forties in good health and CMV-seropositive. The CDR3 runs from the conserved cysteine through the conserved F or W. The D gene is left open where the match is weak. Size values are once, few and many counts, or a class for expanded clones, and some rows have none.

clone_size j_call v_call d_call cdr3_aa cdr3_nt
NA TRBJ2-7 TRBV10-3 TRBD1 CAISTRQGRTYEQYF TGTGCCATCAGTACTAGACAGGGTAGAACCTACGAGCAGTACTTC
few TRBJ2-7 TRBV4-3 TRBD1 CASSQGTGGSYEQYF TGCGCCAGCAGCCAAGGGACAGGGGGATCCTACGAGCAGTACTTC
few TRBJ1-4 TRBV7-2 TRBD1 CASSLPGRGNEKLFF TGTGCCAGCAGCTTACCGGGCAGGGGGAATGAAAAACTGTTTTTT
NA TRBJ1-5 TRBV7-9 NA CASSPGGQPQHF TGTGCCAGCAGCCCTGGCGGTCAGCCCCAGCATTTT
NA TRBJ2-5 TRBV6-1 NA CASSERGAGETQYF TGTGCCAGCAGTGAAAGGGGAGCGGGAGAGACCCAGTACTTC
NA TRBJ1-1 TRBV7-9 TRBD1 CASSIQGMNTEAFF TGTGCCAGCAGCATACAGGGGATGAACACTGAAGCTTTCTTT
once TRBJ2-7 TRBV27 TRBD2 CASGGGYEQYF TGTGCCAGCGGGGGGGGCTACGAGCAGTACTTC
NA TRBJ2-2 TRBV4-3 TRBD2 CASSQEALLAGGYPGELFF TGCGCCAGCAGCCAAGAAGCCCTACTAGCGGGGGGGTACCCCGGGGAGCTGTTTTTT
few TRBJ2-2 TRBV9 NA CASSAGTLRTGELFF TGTGCCAGCAGCGCCGGGACTCTTCGGACCGGGGAGCTGTTTTTT
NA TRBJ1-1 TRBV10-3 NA CAISDGQGSTEAFF TGTGCCATCAGTGATGGTCAGGGGTCAACTGAAGCTTTCTTT
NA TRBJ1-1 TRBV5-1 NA CASSLAPPPVTEAFF TGCGCCAGCAGCTTGGCACCGCCACCAGTTACTGAAGCTTTCTTT
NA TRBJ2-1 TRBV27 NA CASSPPGVEQFF TGTGCCAGCAGTCCCCCAGGTGTCGAGCAGTTCTTC
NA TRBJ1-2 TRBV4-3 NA CASSTDGTFNYGYTF TGCGCCAGCAGCACCGATGGGACATTTAACTATGGCTACACCTTC
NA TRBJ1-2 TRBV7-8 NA CASSLAQRNYGYTF TGTGCCAGCAGCTTAGCGCAACGGAACTATGGCTACACCTTC
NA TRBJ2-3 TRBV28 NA CASNRGGAGDTQYF TGTGCCAGCAATAGGGGAGGTGCTGGAGATACGCAGTATTTT
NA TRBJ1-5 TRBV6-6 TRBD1 CASSHRQGYSNQPQHF TGTGCCAGCAGTCACAGACAGGGCTATAGCAATCAGCCCCAGCATTTT
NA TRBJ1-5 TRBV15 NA CATSRDLTGPQHF TGTGCCACCAGCAGAGATCTAACAGGCCCCCAGCATTTT
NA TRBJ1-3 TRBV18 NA CASSPPLRAGNTIYF TGTGCCAGCTCACCCCCACTCAGGGCTGGAAACACCATATATTTT
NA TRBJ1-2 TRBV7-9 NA CASSFQGAANYGYTF TGTGCCAGCAGCTTCCAGGGTGCTGCTAACTATGGCTACACCTTC
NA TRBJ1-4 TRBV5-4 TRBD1 CASSSPQQGGLEKLFF TGTGCCAGCAGCTCTCCGCAACAGGGGGGTCTAGAAAAACTGTTTTTT
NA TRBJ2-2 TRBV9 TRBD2 CASNRQRTSGGAGTGELFF TGTGCCAGCAACCGACAGCGGACTAGCGGGGGGGCGGGCACCGGGGAGCTGTTTTTT
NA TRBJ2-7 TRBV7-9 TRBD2 CASRSGTTGSYEQYF TGTGCCAGCAGGTCTGGGACTACCGGCTCCTACGAGCAGTACTTC